These 11 T cell receptor beta chains share one sample of origin, sequenced in a study of blood T cell repertoires in COVID-19. Sequenced by immunoSEQ multiplex PCR; TCRdb stores in-frame clones only, minus some. The sample includes approximately 240,000 clones, around nine tenths of them seen just once. Sequences were obtained from peripheral blood. Receptor source: a man younger than 40 with COVID-19, enrolled during active disease.

This clone came up once. The DNA for the CDR3 is TGTGCCAGCAGCGCACCCATGGGCCCTGACTATGGCTACACCTTC. It yields the protein CASSAPMGPDYGYTF. The rearrangement joins TRBV7-9 to TRBJ1-2, with unresolved D. The germline V gene encodes CDR1 SEHNR and CDR2 FQNEAQ (reference sequence). V lost 5 bases, J lost 3 bases, and 16 bases lay in between. The CDR3 covers 15 residues.

In DNA form, the CDR3 reads TGTGCCAGCCGGACAGGGGGCAACTATGGCTACACCTTC. This codes for CASRTGGNYGYTF. The chain links TRBV7-9 to TRBJ1-2; 11 bases align to TRBD1. Losses at the gene ends were 8 bases for V and 2 bases for J; bases not matched to a gene: 1. CDR1 is SEHNR, CDR2 FQNEAQ, per germline (reference sequence). This CDR3 comprises 13 residues.

The chain couples TRBV11-1 to TRBJ2-2; 7 nucleotides agree with TRBD1. The CDR3 is 15 amino acids. CDR1 SGHAT and CDR2 FQDESV come from the germline V gene (reference sequence). J was trimmed by 0 bases and V by 5 bases; bases with no gene match: 3. CDR3 amino acids: CASSQDRTNTGELFF. CDR3 bases: TGTGCCAGCAGCCAGGACAGGACGAACACCGGGGAGCTGTTTTTT. The full variable domain, with the rest looked up from reference TRBV11-1 and TRBJ2-2, is EAEVAQSPRYKITEKSQAVAFWCDPISGHATLYWYRQILGQGPELLVQFQDESVVDDSQLPKDRFSAERLKGVDSTLKIQPAELGDSAMYLCASSQDRTNTGELFFGEGSRLTVL.

The chain employs TRBV15 and TRBJ1-1; 9 bases map to TRBD1. Germline lookup yields CDR1 LNHNV and CDR2 YYDKDF (reference sequence). With V trimmed by 5 bases and J by 2 bases, 6 bases remained unmatched. The CDR3 runs to 15 residues. The CDR3 nucleotides read TGTGCCACCAGCCCAGGGGGACAGGGCAACACTGAAGCTTTCTTT. Translating gives CATSPGGQGNTEAFF.

The chain has TRBV6-5 and TRBJ2-1; TRBD2 matches at 8 bases. CDR3 length: 15 residues. With 3 bases clipped from V and 4 bases from J, the junction kept 5 bases outside the gene matches. Germline V gene data show CDR1 as MNHEY and CDR2 as SVGAGI. DNA for the CDR3: TGTGCCAGCAGTTATTTCGGGGGGGCTTACAATGAGCAGTTCTTC. It specifies CASSYFGGAYNEQFF.

This clone was picked up one time. This chain links TRBV4-1 with TRBJ2-7; weak D call: TRBD2 (5 bases). Trimming took off 0 bases at V and 3 bases at J, with 15 bases between the two ends. Germline CDR1 and CDR2: MGHRA and YSYEKL. The CDR3 consists of 16 residues. The CDR3 bases are TGCGCCAGCAGCCAAGATGGGCCCCGGGGAGTCTACGAGCAGTACTTC. It specifies CASSQDGPRGVYEQYF.

J is TRBJ1-5 and V is TRBV6-5; TRBD1 agrees at 7 bases. V was clipped by 6 bases and J by 3 bases; unmatched bases: 5. From germline, CDR1 is MNHEY and CDR2 SVGAGI. The CDR3 runs 14 residues. This CDR3 is CASSQGVHNQPQHF. Here the CDR3 DNA reads TGTGCCAGCAGCCAGGGGGTGCACAATCAGCCCCAGCATTTT.

The chain has TRBV18 and TRBJ1-2; TRBD1 might be the D (5 bases). Germline CDR1 KGHSH, CDR2 LQKENI. Between the trimmed V and J ends, which lost 0 bases and 0 bases, there was a span of 11 bases. This CDR3 has 16 amino acids. The DNA for the CDR3 is TGTGCCAGCTCACCACCAACAGGTCTCGCTAACTATGGCTACACCTTC. Its protein product is CASSPPTGLANYGYTF.

This chain uses TRBV5-5 with TRBJ2-2; 8 bases match TRBD1. V was pared by 4 bases and J by 1 base, with 3 bases of the junction left unmatched. This CDR3 comprises 15 residues. CDR1 is SGHKS and CDR2 is YYEKEE in the germline V gene (reference sequence). CDR3 in amino acids: CASSPTGENTGELFF. The CDR3 DNA follows: TGTGCCAGCAGCCCGACAGGGGAGAACACCGGGGAGCTGTTTTTT.

This clone came up once. The chain joins TRBV7-9 to TRBJ1-1; D unclear. The CDR3 length is 13 residues. Looked up from germline, CDR1 is SEHNR and CDR2 is FQNEAQ (reference sequence). V was clipped by 5 bases and J by 5 bases, with 12 bases between them. The CDR3 region is CASSIYRGTEAFF. The CDR3, as DNA: TGTGCCAGCAGCATTTACCGCGGAACTGAAGCTTTCTTT.

This CDR3 is CASSGAVTRLNSPLHF. In DNA, the CDR3 is TGTGCCAGCAGCGGGGCGGTGACGAGGTTGAATTCACCCCTCCACTTT. J is TRBJ1-6 and V is TRBV7-6; D is possibly TRBD1 (5 bases). This CDR3 is built from 16 residues. Trimming stripped 5 bases from V and 7 bases from J, with 18 bases between. Germline values: CDR1 SGHVS, CDR2 FNYEAQ.